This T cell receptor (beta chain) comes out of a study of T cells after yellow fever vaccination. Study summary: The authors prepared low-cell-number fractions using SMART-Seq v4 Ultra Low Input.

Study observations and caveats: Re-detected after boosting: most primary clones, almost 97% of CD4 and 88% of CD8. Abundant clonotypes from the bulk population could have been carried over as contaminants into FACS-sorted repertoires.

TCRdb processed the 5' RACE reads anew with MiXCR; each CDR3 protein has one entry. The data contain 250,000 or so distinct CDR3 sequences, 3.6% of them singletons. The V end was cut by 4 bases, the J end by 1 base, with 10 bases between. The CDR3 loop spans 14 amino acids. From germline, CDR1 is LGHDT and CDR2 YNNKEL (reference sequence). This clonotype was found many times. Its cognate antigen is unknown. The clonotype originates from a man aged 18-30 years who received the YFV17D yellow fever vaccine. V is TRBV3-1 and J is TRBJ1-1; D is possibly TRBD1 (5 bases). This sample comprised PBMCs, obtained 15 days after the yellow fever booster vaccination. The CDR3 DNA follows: TGTGCCAGCAGCCCTTGGGACGGGAACACTGAAGCTTTCTTT. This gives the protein CASSPWDGNTEAFF.